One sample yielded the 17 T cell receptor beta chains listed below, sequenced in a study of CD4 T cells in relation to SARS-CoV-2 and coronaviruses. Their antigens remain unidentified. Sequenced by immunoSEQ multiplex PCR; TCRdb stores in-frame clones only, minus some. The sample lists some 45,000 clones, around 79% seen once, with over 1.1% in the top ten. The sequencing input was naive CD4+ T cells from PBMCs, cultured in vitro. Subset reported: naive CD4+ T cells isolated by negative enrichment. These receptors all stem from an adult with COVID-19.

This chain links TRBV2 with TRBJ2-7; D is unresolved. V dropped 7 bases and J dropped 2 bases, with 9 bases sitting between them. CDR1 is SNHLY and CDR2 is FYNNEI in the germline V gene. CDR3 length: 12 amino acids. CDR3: CASIGLTYEQYF. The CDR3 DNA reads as TGTGCCAGCATTGGTCTAACCTACGAGCAGTACTTC.

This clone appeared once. The DNA of the CDR3 is TGTGCCAGCTCACCACGTCATTCTAGCGGCCAAGAGACCCAGTACTTC. This sequence encodes CASSPRHSSGQETQYF. V usage is TRBV18 and J usage is TRBJ2-5, with 7 bases that match TRBD2. Germline CDR1 reads KGHSH; CDR2 reads LQKENI. This CDR3 has 16 amino acids. V lost 1 base and J lost 1; bases outside the gene matches: 6. Drawing the rest from reference TRBV18 and TRBJ2-5, the complete variable domain is NAGVMQNPRHLVRRRGQEARLRCSPMKGHSHVYWYRQLPEEGLKFMVYLQKENIIDESGMPKERFSAEFPKEGPSILRIQQVVRGDSAAYFCASSPRHSSGQETQYFGPGTRLLVL.

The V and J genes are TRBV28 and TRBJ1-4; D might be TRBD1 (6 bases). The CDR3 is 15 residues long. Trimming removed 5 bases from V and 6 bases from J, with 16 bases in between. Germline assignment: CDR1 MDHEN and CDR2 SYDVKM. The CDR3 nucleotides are TGTGCCAGCAGTCCTGGGGGGGCGTTTGATGAAAAACTGTTTTTT. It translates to CASSPGGAFDEKLFF.

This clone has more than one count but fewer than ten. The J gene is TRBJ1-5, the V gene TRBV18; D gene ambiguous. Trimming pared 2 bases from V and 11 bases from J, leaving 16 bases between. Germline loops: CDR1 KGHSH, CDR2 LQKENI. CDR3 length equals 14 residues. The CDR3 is CASSPGRREVAQHF. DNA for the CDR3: TGTGCCAGCTCACCAGGCAGGCGGGAAGTGGCCCAGCATTTT.

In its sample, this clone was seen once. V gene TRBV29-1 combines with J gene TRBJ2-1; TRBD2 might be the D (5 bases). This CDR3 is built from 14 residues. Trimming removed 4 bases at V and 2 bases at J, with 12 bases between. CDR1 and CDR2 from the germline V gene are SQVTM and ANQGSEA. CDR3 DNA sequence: TGCAGCGTTGGAGGGTTCCCGCCCTACAATGAGCAGTTCTTC. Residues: CSVGGFPPYNEQFF.

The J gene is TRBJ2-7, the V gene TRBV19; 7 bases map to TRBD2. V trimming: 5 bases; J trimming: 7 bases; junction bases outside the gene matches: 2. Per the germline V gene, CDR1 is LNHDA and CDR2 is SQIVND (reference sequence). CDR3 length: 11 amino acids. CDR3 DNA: TGTGCCAGTAGTTATAGCGGGGAGCAGTACTTC. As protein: CASSYSGEQYF.

This CDR3 is CASSFEGSRQETQYF. CDR3 DNA sequence: TGTGCCAGCAGCTTCGAGGGGAGCCGACAAGAGACCCAGTACTTC. This rearrangement joins TRBV5-8 to TRBJ2-5; tentatively, D is TRBD1 or TRBD2 (5 bases each). Germline V CDR1 and CDR2: SGHTS, YDEGEE. The CDR3 contains 15 residues. The ends were cut back, 2 bases at V and 2 bases at J, with 13 bases in the middle. The entire variable domain, with the rest obtained from reference TRBV5-8 and TRBJ2-5, is as follows: EAGVTQSPTHLIKTRGQQATLRCSPISGHTSVYWYQQALGLGLQFLLWYDEGEERNRGNFPPRFSGRQFPNYSSELNVNALELEDSALYLCASSFEGSRQETQYFGPGTRLLVL.

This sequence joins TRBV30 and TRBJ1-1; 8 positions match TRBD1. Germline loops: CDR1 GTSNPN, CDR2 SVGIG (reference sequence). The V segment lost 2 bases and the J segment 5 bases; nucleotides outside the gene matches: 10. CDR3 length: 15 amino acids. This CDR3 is CAWSSTTGGRTEAFF. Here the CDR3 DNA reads TGTGCCTGGAGTTCCACTACAGGGGGAAGGACTGAAGCTTTCTTT.

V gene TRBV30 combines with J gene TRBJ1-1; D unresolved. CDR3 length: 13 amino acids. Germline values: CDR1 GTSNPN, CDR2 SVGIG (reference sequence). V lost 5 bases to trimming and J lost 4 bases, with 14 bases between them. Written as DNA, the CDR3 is TGTGCCTGGGTCAACTTTGTCGGCACTGAAGCTTTCTTT. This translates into CAWVNFVGTEAFF.

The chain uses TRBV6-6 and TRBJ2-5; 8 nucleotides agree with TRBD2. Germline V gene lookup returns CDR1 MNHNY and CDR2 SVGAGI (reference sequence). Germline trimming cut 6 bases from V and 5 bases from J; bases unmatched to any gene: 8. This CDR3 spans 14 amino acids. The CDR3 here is CASSHQRGRETQYF. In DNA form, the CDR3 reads TGTGCCAGCAGCCACCAGCGGGGGCGGGAGACCCAGTACTTC.

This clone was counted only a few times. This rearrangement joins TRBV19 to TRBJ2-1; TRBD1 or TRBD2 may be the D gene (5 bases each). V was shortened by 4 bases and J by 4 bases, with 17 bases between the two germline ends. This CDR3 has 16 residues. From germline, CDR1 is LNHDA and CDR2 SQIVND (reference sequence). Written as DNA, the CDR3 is TGTGCCAGTAGTAAACTTCTTGGGGGTTCATACAATGAGCAGTTCTTC. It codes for CASSKLLGGSYNEQFF.

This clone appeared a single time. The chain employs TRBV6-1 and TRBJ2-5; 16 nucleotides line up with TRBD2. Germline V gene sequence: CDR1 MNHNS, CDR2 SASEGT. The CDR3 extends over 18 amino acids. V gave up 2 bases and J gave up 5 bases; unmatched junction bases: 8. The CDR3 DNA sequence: TGTGCCAGCAGTGAAAGGGGACTAGCGGGAGGGCAGGGGGAGACCCAGTACTTC. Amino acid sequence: CASSERGLAGGQGETQYF.

The CDR3 bases are TGTGCCAGCAGCCCTCGGACTAGCGGATTCTACAATGAGCAGTTCTTC. Encoded protein: CASSPRTSGFYNEQFF. The chain has TRBV4-2 and TRBJ2-1; 10 bases match TRBD2. Germline V gene sequence: CDR1 LGHNA, CDR2 YNFKEQ. The junction had 6 bases not matched to a gene; V was cut back by 4 bases and J by 3 bases. CDR3 length: 16 amino acids.

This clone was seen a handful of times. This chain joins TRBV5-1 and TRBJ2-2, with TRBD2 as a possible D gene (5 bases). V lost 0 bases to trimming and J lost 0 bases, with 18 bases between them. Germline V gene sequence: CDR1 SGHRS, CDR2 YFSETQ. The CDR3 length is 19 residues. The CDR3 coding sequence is TGCGCCAGCAGCTTGGGGATTACGGGGAGACCATCGAACACCGGGGAGCTGTTTTTT. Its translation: CASSLGITGRPSNTGELFF.

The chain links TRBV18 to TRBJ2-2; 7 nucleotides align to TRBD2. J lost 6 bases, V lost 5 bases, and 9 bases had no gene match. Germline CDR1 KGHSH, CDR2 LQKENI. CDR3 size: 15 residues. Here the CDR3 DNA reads TGTGCCAGCTCAAAACGCCGGGAGGAATCCGGGGAGCTGTTTTTT. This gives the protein CASSKRREESGELFF.

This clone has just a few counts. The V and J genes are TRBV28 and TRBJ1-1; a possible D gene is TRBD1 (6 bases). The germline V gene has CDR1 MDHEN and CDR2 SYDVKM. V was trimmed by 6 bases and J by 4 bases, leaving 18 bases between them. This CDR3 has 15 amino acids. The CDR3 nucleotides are TGTGCCAGCAGAGTCCCGGACAGCCGGTCCACTGAAGCTTTCTTT. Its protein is CASRVPDSRSTEAFF.

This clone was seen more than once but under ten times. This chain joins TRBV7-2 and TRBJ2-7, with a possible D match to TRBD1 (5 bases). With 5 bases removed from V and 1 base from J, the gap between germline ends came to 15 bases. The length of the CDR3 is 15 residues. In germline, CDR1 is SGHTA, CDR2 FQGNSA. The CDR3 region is CASSLLKGKSYEQYF. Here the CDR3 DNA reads TGTGCCAGCAGCCTCCTGAAGGGGAAATCCTACGAGCAGTACTTC. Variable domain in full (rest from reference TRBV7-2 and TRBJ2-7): GAGVSQSPSNKVTEKGKDVELRCDPISGHTALYWYRQSLGQGLEFLIYFQGNSAPDKSGLPSDRFSAERTGGSVSTLTIQRTQQEDSAVYLCASSLLKGKSYEQYFGPGTRLTVT.